This T cell receptor beta chain was found in a study of OX40 agonist ivuxolimab in advanced cancers. Turning to the study itself: The patients' treatment was ivuxolimab, an agonistic anti-OX40 (CD134) antibody. Study findings and constraints: The CD4+ and CD8+ T cells in the blood had expanded clonally by week 6 at 0.1 to 3.0 mg/kg.

The protocol was immunoSEQ multiplex PCR, while the TCRdb copy is restricted to in-frame clones and leaves out a portion. The data show 30,000 to 45,000 clones, with around 86% seen just once and 32% held by the top ten. A word on this clone: No antigen is known for it.

Germline CDR1 and CDR2: SNHLY and FYNNEI. Trimming at V came to 6 bases and at J to 6 bases, leaving 10 bases not matched to a gene. The CDR3 runs 15 residues. The chain uses TRBV2 and TRBJ1-1; 10 bases map to TRBD1. The material was CD4+ or CD8+ T cells sorted from blood, obtained in a trial of the OX40 agonist ivuxolimab. The source is an adult with an advanced solid tumor such as melanoma, head and neck, liver or kidney cancer. This chain's CDR3 is CASSRDRGFSSEAFF. The DNA of the CDR3 is TGTGCCAGCAGCCGGGACAGGGGTTTCTCTTCTGAAGCTTTCTTT. The full variable domain, rest sourced from reference TRBV2 and TRBJ1-1, is EPEVTQTPSHQVTQMGQEVILRCVPISNHLYFYWYRQILGQKVEFLVSFYNNEISEKSEIFDDQFSVERPDGSNFTLKIRSTKLEDSAMYFCASSRDRGFSSEAFFGQGTRLTVV.